This T cell receptor beta chain appears in the sequencing data of a study of metastatic and nonmetastatic thyroid tumors. Study-level information: Across peripheral blood and tumor or nodule tissue samples taken from malignant and benign thyroid patients, the repertoires were compared with one another.

A few counts support this clone. Antigen specificity is unknown. J lost 6 bases, V lost 4 bases, and 8 bases had no gene match. Germline-derived CDR1 and CDR2 are SQVTM and ANQGSEA. The CDR3 sequence is 14 residues long. All patients were untreated before thyroid surgery. Original data processing: A classifier for distant metastasis in papillary thyroid cancer was constructed using CDR3 differences observed across clinicopathological groups. MiXCR was used by TCRdb to re-call the PCR reads. The V and J calls, along with clone size, are taken from TCRdb and not from the paper's own processing. The sample shows about 82,000 clones, approximately 13% of them seen only once. Whole-study results and caveats: The study reportedly found significantly higher TCR beta diversity in malignant thyroid tumors than benign nodules, in blood and tumor.

Sequencing input: tumor tissue. This receptor was taken from a female donor with papillary thyroid cancer or a benign thyroid nodule (not recorded which). Some clones in this sample may be carry-over from other donors' samples. The chain carries TRBV29-1 and TRBJ2-5; 10 bases agree with TRBD2. The CDR3, as DNA: TGCAGCGTTGTGCGAGCGGGAGGGATGAAGACCCAGTACTTC. Protein sequence: CSVVRAGGMKTQYF. The whole variable domain, remainder taken from reference TRBV29-1 and TRBJ2-5, is SAVISQKPSRDICQRGTSLTIQCQVDSQVTMMFWYRQQPGQSLTLIATANQGSEATYESGFVIDKFPISRPNLTFSTLTVSNMSPEDSSIYLCSVVRAGGMKTQYFGPGTRLLVL.